The rows below give T cell receptor beta chains drawn from one sample of a study of cytomegalovirus exposure and HLA in healthy donors. Profiling relied on immunoSEQ multiplex PCR, and the TCRdb table lists in-frame clones only, not all of them. The table shows some 68,000 clones, with over 95% occurring only once. Sequences were obtained from PBMCs. These TCRs come from a man younger than 30 in good health and CMV-seronegative. CDR3s include the opening cysteine and the closing phenylalanine or tryptophan. The D gene is left open where the match is weak. Where a row states a size, it is once, few, many or the class of an expanded clone; other rows omit it.

TRBJ1-5 once . TRBV9 CASSVGGGGWGWRIISQPQHF TGTGCCAGCAGCGTCGGGGGGGGAGGATGGGGATGGAGGATAATAAGCCAGCCCCAGCATTTT
TRBJ2-7 . TRBD2 TRBV7-9 CASSQRTSSEQYF TGTGCCAGCAGCCAAAGGACTAGCTCCGAGCAGTACTTC
TRBJ2-1 . TRBD2 TRBV11-2 CASSYAVRTSGNNEQFF TGTGCCAGCAGCTACGCCGTCCGGACTAGCGGGAACAATGAGCAGTTCTTC
TRBJ1-1 . TRBD1 TRBV18 CASSSRDRNTEAFF TGTGCCAGCTCATCCCGGGACAGAAACACTGAAGCTTTCTTT
TRBJ1-2 . . TRBV28 CASRLRGGRGYTF TGTGCCAGCAGGCTCCGGGGTGGGAGAGGCTACACCTTC
TRBJ2-7 once TRBD2 TRBV19 CASSSASGGEQYF TGTGCCAGTAGTAGTGCTAGCGGGGGCGAGCAGTACTTC
TRBJ2-1 once TRBD2 TRBV5-4 CASSLGLAGGNEQFF TGTGCCAGCAGCTTGGGACTAGCGGGAGGCAATGAGCAGTTCTTC
TRBJ2-7 . . TRBV6-6 CASSRQETYEQYF TGTGCCAGCAGTCGACAGGAAACCTACGAGCAGTACTTC
TRBJ2-1 . . TRBV11-2 CASSLFTGRRGQWQFF TGTGCCAGCAGCTTGTTTACCGGCCGTAGGGGCCAATGGCAGTTCTTC
TRBJ2-1 . TRBD2 TRBV5-1 CASSLSSGSVNEQFF TGCGCCAGCAGCCTGTCTAGCGGGAGCGTCAATGAGCAGTTCTTC
TRBJ2-1 once . TRBV19 CASLGSLRHEQFF TGTGCCAGTCTCGGGTCCCTAAGACATGAGCAGTTCTTC
TRBJ1-4 . . TRBV30 CAGQIGRATNEKLFF TGTGCTGGACAAATCGGTCGGGCAACTAATGAAAAACTGTTTTTT
TRBJ1-3 . TRBD1 TRBV11-2 CASSLGGVTGGSSGNTIYF TGTGCCAGCAGCTTAGGAGGGGTGACAGGGGGCAGCTCTGGAAACACCATATATTTT
TRBJ2-3 . TRBD2 TRBV7-3 CASSLYGGSAGTDTQYF TGTGCCAGCAGCTTATATGGCGGGAGTGCGGGCACAGATACGCAGTATTTT
TRBJ1-1 . TRBD1 TRBV19 CASGPGGITEAFF TGTGCCTCAGGGCCAGGGGGCATCACTGAAGCTTTCTTT
TRBJ2-7 . TRBD2 TRBV29-1 CSVEDGGASGRFSYEQYF TGCAGCGTTGAAGATGGAGGGGCTAGCGGGAGATTCTCCTACGAGCAGTACTTC
TRBJ1-1 . . TRBV19 CASSYRELNTEAFF TGTGCCAGTAGTTACCGGGAATTGAACACTGAAGCTTTCTTT
TRBJ1-1 . . TRBV7-2 CASSTLRSANTEAFF TGTGCCAGCAGCACCCTACGGTCCGCGAACACTGAAGCTTTCTTT
TRBJ2-1 . . TRBV19 CASSMGSSYNEQFF TGTGCCAGTAGTATGGGGAGCTCCTACAATGAGCAGTTCTTC
TRBJ1-2 . TRBD1 TRBV5-6 CASSRGQRDYGYTF TGTGCCAGCAGCCGGGGACAGCGGGACTATGGCTACACCTTC
TRBJ2-4 . . TRBV2 CASLLGEAKNIQYF TGTGCCAGCCTCCTCGGGGAAGCCAAAAACATTCAGTACTTC
TRBJ1-2 . TRBD1 TRBV7-2 CASSLAEQGAGYTF TGTGCCAGCAGCTTAGCGGAACAGGGGGCGGGCTACACCTTC
TRBJ2-6 . TRBD1 TRBV4-1 CASSPLLAGGTGRPGANVLTF TGCGCCAGCAGCCCCCTGTTGGCAGGGGGCACCGGCAGGCCTGGGGCCAACGTCCTGACTTTC
TRBJ1-1 . TRBD1 TRBV18 CASSLIMTGTGFTEAFF TGTGCCAGCTCACTTATCATGACCGGGACAGGGTTCACTGAAGCTTTCTTT
TRBJ1-2 few TRBD1 TRBV5-6 CASSPPGQVGGNYGYTF TGTGCCAGCAGCCCTCCGGGACAGGTAGGGGGGAACTATGGCTACACCTTC
TRBJ1-6 . TRBD1 TRBV7-9 CASIQTGGDSPLHF TGTGCCAGCATCCAGACAGGGGGTGATTCACCCCTCCACTTT
TRBJ2-5 . . TRBV2 CASSEGSQETQYF TGTGCCAGCAGTGAGGGCAGCCAAGAGACCCAGTACTTC
TRBJ1-5 few . TRBV19 CASSRAGRDQPQHF TGTGCCAGTAGTAGGGCAGGGAGGGATCAGCCCCAGCATTTT
TRBJ1-5 . . TRBV15 CATSRDQTGSGQPQHF TGTGCCACCAGCAGAGACCAAACAGGGTCAGGACAGCCCCAGCATTTT
TRBJ1-2 . . TRBV18 CASSPGGVNYGYTF TGTGCCAGCTCACCTGGAGGGGTTAACTATGGCTACACCTTC
TRBJ1-4 . TRBD1 TRBV30 CAWSSTGATNEKLFF TGTGCCTGGAGTTCAACAGGGGCAACTAATGAAAAACTGTTTTTT
TRBJ1-1 . TRBD1 TRBV28 CASRNTGGRTEAFF TGTGCCAGCAGAAATACAGGGGGTAGAACTGAAGCTTTCTTT
TRBJ1-1 . . TRBV2 CASSATSNTEAFF TGTGCCAGCAGCGCCACATCGAACACTGAAGCTTTCTTT